Listed here is a single T cell receptor beta chain. The data belong to a study of blood T cell repertoires in COVID-19. Overall study context: There were acute and convalescent COVID-19 samples, and they came from the United States, Italy and Spain. PBMCs, B-cell-depleted T cells, or T cells provided the cDNA or gDNA that made up the material.

V lost 4 bases and J lost 0; bases outside the gene matches: 5. Germline assignment: CDR1 KGHDR and CDR2 SFDVKD. This CDR3 has 15 amino acids. Repertoires were generated with immunoSEQ multiplex PCR, while TCRdb's copy carries only in-frame clones and drops some. The table shows about 370,000 clones, with 80% to 90% occurring only once. Sequenced: peripheral blood. The genes are TRBV24-1 and TRBJ2-7; the match to TRBD1 covers 7 bases. The TCR originated in a woman in her thirties with COVID-19, enrolled during active disease. CDR3 in amino acids: CATSEGTASSYEQYF. For the CDR3, the DNA is TGTGCCACCAGTGAGGGGACAGCCAGCTCCTACGAGCAGTACTTC.